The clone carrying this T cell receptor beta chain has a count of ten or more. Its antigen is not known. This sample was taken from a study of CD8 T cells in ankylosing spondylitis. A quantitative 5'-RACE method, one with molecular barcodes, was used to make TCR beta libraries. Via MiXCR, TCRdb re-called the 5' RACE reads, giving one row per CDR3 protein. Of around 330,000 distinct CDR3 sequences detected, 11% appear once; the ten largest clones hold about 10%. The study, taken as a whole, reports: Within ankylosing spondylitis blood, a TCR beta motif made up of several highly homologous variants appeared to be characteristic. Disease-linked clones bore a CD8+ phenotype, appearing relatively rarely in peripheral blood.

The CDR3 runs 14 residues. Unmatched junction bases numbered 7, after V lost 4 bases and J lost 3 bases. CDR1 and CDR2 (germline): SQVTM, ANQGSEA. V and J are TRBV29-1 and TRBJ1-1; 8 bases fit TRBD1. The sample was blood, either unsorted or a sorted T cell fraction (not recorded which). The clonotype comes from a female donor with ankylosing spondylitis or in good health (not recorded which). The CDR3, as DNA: TGCAGCGTTGCCGGGACAGGCGGCGACACTGAAGCTTTCTTT. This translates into CSVAGTGGDTEAFF.